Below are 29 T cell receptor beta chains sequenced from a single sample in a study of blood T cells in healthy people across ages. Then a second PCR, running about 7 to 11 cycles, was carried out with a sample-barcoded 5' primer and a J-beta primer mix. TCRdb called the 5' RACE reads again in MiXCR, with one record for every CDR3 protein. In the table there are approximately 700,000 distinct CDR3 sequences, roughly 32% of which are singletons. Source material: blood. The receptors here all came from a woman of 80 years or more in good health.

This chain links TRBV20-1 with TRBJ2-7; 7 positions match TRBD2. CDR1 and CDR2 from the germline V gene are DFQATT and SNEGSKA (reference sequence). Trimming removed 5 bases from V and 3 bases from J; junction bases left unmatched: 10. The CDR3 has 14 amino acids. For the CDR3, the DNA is TGCAGTGCTCTCCCCTTGGGGGGGGACTACGAGCAGTACTTC. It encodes CSALPLGGDYEQYF.

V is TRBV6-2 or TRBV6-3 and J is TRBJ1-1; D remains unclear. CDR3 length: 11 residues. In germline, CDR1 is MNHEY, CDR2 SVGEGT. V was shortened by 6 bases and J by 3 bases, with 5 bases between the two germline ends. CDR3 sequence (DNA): TGTGCCAGCAGAGAGGACACTGAAGCTTTCTTT. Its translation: CASREDTEAFF.

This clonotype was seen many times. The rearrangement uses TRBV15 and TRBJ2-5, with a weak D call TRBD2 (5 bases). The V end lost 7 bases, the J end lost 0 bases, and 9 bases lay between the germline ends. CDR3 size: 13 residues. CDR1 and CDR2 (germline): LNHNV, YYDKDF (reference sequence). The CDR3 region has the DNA TGTGCCACCACCGGACTCTACCAAGAGACCCAGTACTTC. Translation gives CATTGLYQETQYF.

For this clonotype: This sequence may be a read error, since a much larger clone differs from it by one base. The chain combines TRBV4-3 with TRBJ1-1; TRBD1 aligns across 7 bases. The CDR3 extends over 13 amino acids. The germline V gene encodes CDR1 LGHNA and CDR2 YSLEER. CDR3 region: CASRMGQNSEAFF. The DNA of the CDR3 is TGCGCCAGCAGGATGGGACAGAACTCTGAAGCTTTCTTT.

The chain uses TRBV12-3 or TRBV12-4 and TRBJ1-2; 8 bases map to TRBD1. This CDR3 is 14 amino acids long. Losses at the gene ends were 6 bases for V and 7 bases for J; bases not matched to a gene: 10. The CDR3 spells CASSLNRGKSGYTF. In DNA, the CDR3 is TGTGCCAGCAGCCTTAACAGGGGGAAGAGTGGCTACACCTTC.

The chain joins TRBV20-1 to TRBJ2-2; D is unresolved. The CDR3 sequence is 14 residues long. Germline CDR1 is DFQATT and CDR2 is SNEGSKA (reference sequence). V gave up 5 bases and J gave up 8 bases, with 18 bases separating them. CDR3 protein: CSAATSLGSGELFF. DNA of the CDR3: TGCAGTGCTGCTACAAGCTTGGGTTCGGGGGAGCTGTTTTTT.

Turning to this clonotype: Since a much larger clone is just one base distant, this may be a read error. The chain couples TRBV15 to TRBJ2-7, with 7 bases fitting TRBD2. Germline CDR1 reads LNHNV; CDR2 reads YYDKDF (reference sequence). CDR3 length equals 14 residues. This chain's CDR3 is CTTSGIGLFYEQYF. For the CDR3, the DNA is TGTACCACCAGCGGGATAGGACTATTCTACGAGCAGTACTTC.

CDR3 loop: CATSDSGNPWQPQHF. CDR3 DNA sequence: TGTGCCACCAGTGATTCCGGGAACCCCTGGCAGCCCCAGCATTTT. The chain uses TRBV24-1 and TRBJ1-5; the D is unclear. Trimming cost V 2 bases and J 7 bases, with 14 bases left between them. The CDR3 sequence is 15 residues long. Germline-derived CDR1 and CDR2 are KGHDR and SFDVKD.

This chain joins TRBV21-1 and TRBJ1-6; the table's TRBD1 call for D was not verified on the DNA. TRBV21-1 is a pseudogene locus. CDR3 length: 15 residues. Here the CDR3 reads CASSRGQGCNSPLHF. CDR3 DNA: TGTGCCAGCAGCAGAGGACAGGGATGTAATTCACCCCTCCACTTT.

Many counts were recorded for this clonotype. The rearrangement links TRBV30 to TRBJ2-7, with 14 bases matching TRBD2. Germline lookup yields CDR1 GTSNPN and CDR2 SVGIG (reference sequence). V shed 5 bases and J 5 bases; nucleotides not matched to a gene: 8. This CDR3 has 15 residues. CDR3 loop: CAWARLAGGPDEQYF. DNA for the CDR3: TGTGCCTGGGCGAGACTAGCGGGGGGGCCCGACGAGCAGTACTTC.

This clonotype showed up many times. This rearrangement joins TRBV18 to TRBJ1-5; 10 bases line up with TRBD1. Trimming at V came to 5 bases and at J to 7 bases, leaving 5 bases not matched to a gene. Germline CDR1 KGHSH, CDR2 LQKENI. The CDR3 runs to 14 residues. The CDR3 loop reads CASSFGTGEQPQHF. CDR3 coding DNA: TGTGCCAGCTCATTCGGGACAGGGGAACAGCCCCAGCATTTT.

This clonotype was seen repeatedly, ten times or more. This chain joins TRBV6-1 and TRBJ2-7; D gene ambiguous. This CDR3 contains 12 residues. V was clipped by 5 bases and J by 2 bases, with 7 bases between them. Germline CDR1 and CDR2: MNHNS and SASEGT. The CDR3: CASSRVTYEQYF. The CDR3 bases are TGTGCCAGCAGTCGGGTTACCTACGAGCAGTACTTC.

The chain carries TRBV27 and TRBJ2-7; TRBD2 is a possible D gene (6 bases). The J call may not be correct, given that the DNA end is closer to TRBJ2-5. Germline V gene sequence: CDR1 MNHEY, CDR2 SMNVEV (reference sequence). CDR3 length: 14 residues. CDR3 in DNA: TGTGCCTCATGCTCGGGCGGGATTGGAGAGACCCAGTACTTC. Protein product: CASCSGGIGETQYF.

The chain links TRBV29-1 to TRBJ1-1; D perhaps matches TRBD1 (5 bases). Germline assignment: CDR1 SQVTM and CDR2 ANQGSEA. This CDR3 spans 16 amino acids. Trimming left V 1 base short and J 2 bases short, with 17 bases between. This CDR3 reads CSVEVTRGGVNTEAFF. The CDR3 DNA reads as TGCAGCGTTGAAGTAACACGTGGGGGTGTTAACACTGAAGCTTTCTTT.

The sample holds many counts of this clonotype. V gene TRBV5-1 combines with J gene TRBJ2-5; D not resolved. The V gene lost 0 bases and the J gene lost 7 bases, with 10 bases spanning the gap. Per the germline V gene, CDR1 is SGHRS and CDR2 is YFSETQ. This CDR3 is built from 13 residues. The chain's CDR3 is CASSLDPPGTQYF. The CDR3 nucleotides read TGCGCCAGCAGCTTGGACCCCCCGGGGACCCAGTACTTC.

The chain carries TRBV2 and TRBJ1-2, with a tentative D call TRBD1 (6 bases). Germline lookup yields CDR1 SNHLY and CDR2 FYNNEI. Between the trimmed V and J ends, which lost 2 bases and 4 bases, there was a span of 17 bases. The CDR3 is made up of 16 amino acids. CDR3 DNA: TGTGCCAGCAGTGAAACTATTAGACAGGCTTCCTATGGCTACACCTTC. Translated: CASSETIRQASYGYTF.

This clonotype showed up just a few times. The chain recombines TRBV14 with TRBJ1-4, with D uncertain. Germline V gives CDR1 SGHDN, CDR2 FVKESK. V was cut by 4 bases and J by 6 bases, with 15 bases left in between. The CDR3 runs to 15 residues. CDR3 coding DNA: TGTGCCAGCAGCCCAACGGGAGGACTTCATGAAAAACTGTTTTTT. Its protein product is CASSPTGGLHEKLFF. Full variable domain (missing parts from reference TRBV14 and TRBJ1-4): EAGVTQFPSHSVIEKGQTVTLRCDPISGHDNLYWYRRVMGKEIKFLLHFVKESKQDESGMPNNRFLAERTGGTYSTLKVQPAELEDSGVYFCASSPTGGLHEKLFFGSGTQLSVL.

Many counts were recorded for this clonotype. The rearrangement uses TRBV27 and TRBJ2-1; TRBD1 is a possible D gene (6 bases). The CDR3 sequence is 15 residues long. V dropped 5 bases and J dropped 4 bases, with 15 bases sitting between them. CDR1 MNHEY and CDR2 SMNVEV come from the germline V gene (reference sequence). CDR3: CASSTDNRVYNEQFF. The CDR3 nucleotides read TGTGCCAGCAGTACGGACAACAGGGTATACAATGAGCAGTTCTTC.

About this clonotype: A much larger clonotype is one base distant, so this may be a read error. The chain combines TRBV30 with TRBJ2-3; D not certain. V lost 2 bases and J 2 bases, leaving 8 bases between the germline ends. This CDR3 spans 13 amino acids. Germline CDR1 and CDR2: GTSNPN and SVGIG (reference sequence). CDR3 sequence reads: CAWSSRNTDTQYF. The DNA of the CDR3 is TGTGCCTGGAGTTCCAGGAACACAGATACGCAGTATTTT.

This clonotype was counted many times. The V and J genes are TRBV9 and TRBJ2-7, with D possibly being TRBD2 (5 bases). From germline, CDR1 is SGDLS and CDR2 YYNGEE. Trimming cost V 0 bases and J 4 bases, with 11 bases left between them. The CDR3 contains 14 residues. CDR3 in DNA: TGTGCCAGCAGCGTAGGGACGGGATTTTACGAGCAGTACTTC. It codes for CASSVGTGFYEQYF.

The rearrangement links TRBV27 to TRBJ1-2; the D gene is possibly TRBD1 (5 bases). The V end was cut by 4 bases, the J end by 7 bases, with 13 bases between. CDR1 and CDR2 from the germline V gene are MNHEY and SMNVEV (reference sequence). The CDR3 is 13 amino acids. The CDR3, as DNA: TGTGCCAGCAGTTCATTTCGGGGGGGTGGCTACACCTTC. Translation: CASSSFRGGGYTF.

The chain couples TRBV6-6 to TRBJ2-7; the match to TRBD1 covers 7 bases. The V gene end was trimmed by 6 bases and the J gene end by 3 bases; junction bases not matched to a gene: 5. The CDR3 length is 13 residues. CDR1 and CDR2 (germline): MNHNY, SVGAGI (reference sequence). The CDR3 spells CASSGDSYYEQYF. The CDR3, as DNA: TGTGCCAGCAGCGGGGACAGCTACTACGAGCAGTACTTC.

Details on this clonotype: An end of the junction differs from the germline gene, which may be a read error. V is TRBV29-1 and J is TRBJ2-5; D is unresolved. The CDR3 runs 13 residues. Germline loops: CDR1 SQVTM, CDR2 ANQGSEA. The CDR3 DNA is TGCAGCATTGAACCCTCCTCCAACGATGAGCAGTACTTC. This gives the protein CSIEPSSNDEQYF.

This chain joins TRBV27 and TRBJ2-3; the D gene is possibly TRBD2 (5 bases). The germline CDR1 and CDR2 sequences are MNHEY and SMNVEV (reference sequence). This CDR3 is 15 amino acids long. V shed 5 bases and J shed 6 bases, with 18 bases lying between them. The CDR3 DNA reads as TGTGCCAGCAGTACCGGACTGGGCGCGTCCGATACGCAGTATTTT. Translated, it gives CASSTGLGASDTQYF.

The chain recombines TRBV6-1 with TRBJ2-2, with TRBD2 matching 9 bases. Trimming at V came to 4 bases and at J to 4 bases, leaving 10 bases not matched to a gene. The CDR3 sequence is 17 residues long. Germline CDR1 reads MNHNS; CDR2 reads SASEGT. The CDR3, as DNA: TGTGCCAGCAGTGTCGGGCTAGCGGGGTCACGCACCGGGGAGCTGTTTTTT. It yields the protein CASSVGLAGSRTGELFF.

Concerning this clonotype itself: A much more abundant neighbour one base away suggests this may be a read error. CDR3 sequence: CSARESGRGRGYTF. The CDR3 DNA follows: TGCAGCGCTAGAGAGAGTGGGAGGGGCCGCGGCTACACCTTC. V is TRBV20-1 and J is TRBJ1-2; tentative D call: TRBD1 (5 bases). In germline, CDR1 is DFQATT, CDR2 SNEGSKA (reference sequence). The CDR3 totals 14 residues.

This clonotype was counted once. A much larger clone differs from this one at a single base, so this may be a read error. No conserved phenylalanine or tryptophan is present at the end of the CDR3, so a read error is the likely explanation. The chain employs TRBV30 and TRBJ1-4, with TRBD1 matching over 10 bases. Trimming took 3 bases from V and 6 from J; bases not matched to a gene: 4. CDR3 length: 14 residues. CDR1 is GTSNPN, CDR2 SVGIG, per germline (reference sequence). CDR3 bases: TGTGCCTGGAGCACCGGGACAGGGGATGAAAAACTGTTTTGT. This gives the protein CAWSTGTGDEKLFC.

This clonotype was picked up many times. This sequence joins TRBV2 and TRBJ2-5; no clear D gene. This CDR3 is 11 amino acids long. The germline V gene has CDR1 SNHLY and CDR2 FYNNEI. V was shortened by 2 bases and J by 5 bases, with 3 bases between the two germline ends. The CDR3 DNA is TGTGCCAGCAGTGAATTGGAGACCCAGTACTTC. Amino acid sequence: CASSELETQYF.

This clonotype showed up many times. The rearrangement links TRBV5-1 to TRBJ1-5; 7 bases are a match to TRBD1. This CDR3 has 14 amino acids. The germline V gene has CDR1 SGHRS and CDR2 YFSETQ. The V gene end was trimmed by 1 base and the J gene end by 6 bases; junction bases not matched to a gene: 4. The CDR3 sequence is CASSLRGGGQPQHF. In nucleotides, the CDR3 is TGCGCCAGCAGCTTGAGAGGGGGCGGTCAGCCCCAGCATTTT.